The sequence of this T cell receptor beta chain was determined in a study of shared clonotypes between healthy human individuals. Whole-study context: A couple of female and three male donors aged 18 to 49 were enrolled.

The study drew its donors from healthy HIV-negative adults without recent acute infections or vaccinations. In germline, CDR1 is PRHDT, CDR2 FYEKMQ (reference sequence). The CDR3 spans 15 residues. Trimming shortened V by 6 bases and J by 0 bases, and 14 bases separated the two germline ends. This clone came up a few times. The method was immunoSEQ multiplex PCR; TCRdb's version includes in-frame clones alone and lacks a portion of them. The sample has hundreds of thousands of clones; approximately 75% are singletons. The genes are TRBV13 and TRBJ1-1; TRBD1 might be the D (5 bases). The sample comprised memory CD4+ T cells sorted from blood. As to subset: CD45RA-negative fraction. The sequence derives from a woman aged 25 to 45 in good health. The CDR3 nucleotides read TGTGCCAGCAGGATGGCAGGGACCATGAACACTGAAGCTTTCTTT. Amino acid sequence: CASRMAGTMNTEAFF.